This TCR beta chain stems from a study of long-term antiretroviral therapy in people with HIV. Study results and caveats: Patients on ART gained diversity, which nonetheless stayed below transplant donor controls.

This CDR3 has 14 amino acids. The germline gives CDR1 SEHNR, CDR2 FQNEAQ (reference sequence). The ends lost 3 bases at V and 10 bases at J; junction bases unmatched: 7. On this clone itself: Its antigen is still unknown.

This was the immunoSEQ v3.0 assay at survey level. Per sample, sequencing targeted about 35,000-55,000 T-cell genomes. Here immunoSEQ multiplex PCR was the method, and the copy in TCRdb shows in-frame clones only, minus some. The sample includes about 24,000 clones, 87% of them seen just once. The origin of this receptor is a man aged 45-60 years with HIV. The V and J genes are TRBV7-9 and TRBJ1-4, with 8 bases matching TRBD1. This specimen was unsorted PBMCs, taken 1.8 years before starting antiretroviral therapy. CDR3 in amino acids: CASSFVTGEGKLFF. The CDR3 DNA is TGTGCCAGCAGCTTTGTGACAGGGGAGGGAAAACTGTTTTTT.